A single sample gave rise to the 8 T cell receptor beta chains below, sequenced in a study of T cell responses to AZD1222 COVID-19 vaccine. Clones were read by immunoSEQ multiplex PCR, and TCRdb kept only the in-frame ones, dropping some. The sample contains 84,000 or so clones, about nine tenths of which appear only once. Sample: peripheral blood, taken on day 0 of AZD1222 vaccination. These receptors were collected from an adult in good health.

This chain's CDR3 is CASSTGQVGTEAFF. In DNA, the CDR3 is TGTGCCAGTAGTACGGGACAGGTTGGGACTGAAGCTTTCTTT. The J gene is TRBJ1-1, the V gene TRBV19, with 8 bases aligning to TRBD1. The CDR3 is made up of 14 amino acids. CDR1 LNHDA and CDR2 SQIVND come from the germline V gene (reference sequence). J was trimmed by 5 bases and V by 4 bases; bases with no gene match: 6.

The J gene is TRBJ1-1, the V gene TRBV11-2, with D possibly being TRBD1 (5 bases). CDR3 length equals 14 residues. Trimming removed 5 bases at V and 5 bases at J, with 15 bases between. Germline values: CDR1 SGHAT, CDR2 FQNNGV. As DNA, the CDR3 is TGTGCCAGCAGCAAAGGGGCCTGGGGGACTGAAGCTTTCTTT. Residues: CASSKGAWGTEAFF.

CDR3 sequence reads: CAWSSKDRSYLSGNTIYF. The CDR3 coding sequence is TGTGCCTGGAGCTCAAAGGACAGGTCCTACCTCTCTGGAAACACCATATATTTT. The chain employs TRBV30 and TRBJ1-3; 7 bases line up with TRBD1. Germline CDR1 GTSNPN, CDR2 SVGIG (reference sequence). The CDR3 covers 18 residues. The ends lost 3 bases at V and 0 bases at J; junction bases unmatched: 14.

The chain recombines TRBV5-1 with TRBJ1-3; D remains unclear. CDR3 length: 15 residues. V lost 0 bases and J lost 0, with 7 bases in between. CDR1 is SGHRS and CDR2 is YFSETQ in the germline V gene. CDR3 nucleotide sequence: TGCGCCAGCAGCTTGGACGCGACCTCTGGAAACACCATATATTTT. Protein sequence: CASSLDATSGNTIYF.

The chain recombines TRBV19 with TRBJ2-2; no definite D call. This CDR3 spans 14 amino acids. Germline-derived CDR1 and CDR2 are LNHDA and SQIVND (reference sequence). The V gene lost 5 bases and the J gene lost 3 bases, with 10 bases spanning the gap. CDR3 amino acids: CASSSRADTGELFF. The CDR3 coding sequence is TGTGCCAGTAGTTCGCGTGCTGACACCGGGGAGCTGTTTTTT.

This sequence joins TRBV5-4 and TRBJ1-1, with 7 bases aligning to TRBD1. V lost 3 bases to trimming and J lost 2 bases; unmatched junction nucleotides: 7. Germline V gene sequence: CDR1 SGHNT, CDR2 YYREEE (reference sequence). This CDR3 contains 15 residues. In nucleotides, the CDR3 is TGTGCCAGCAGCTCTCTCGGGACAGTCAACACTGAAGCTTTCTTT. Its translation: CASSSLGTVNTEAFF.

The chain employs TRBV5-6 and TRBJ1-5, with no clear D. The length of the CDR3 is 14 residues. V shed 2 bases and J shed 4 bases, with 10 bases lying between them. Germline CDR1 SGHDT, CDR2 YYEEEE. The CDR3 DNA is TGTGCCAGCAGCTTCAGGCAGGAGAATCAGCCCCAGCATTTT. It specifies CASSFRQENQPQHF.

The chain links TRBV6-2 or TRBV6-3 to TRBJ1-5, with D hard to call. V dropped 3 bases and J dropped 1 base, with 19 bases sitting between them. Germline lookup yields CDR1 MNHEY and CDR2 SVGEGT. The CDR3 contains 18 residues. The CDR3 sequence: CASSYPPGEGRSNQPQHF. DNA of the CDR3: TGTGCCAGCAGTTATCCCCCGGGCGAAGGAAGGAGCAATCAGCCCCAGCATTTT.